This T cell receptor beta chain was identified in a study of vaccination effects on CD4 cells after COVID-19 (dated by TCRdb to 2021 to 2024). General notes on the study: In the ViraFEST assay, PBMC were stimulated with viral peptide pools, and antigen-specific CD4+ T cell clonotypes were then identified by expansion using TCR sequencing. Post-vaccine samples across the study were collected a median of 72 days after the second dose, with a range of 14 to 241. A few million PBMC per well were cultured with 8.5 to 10 ug/ml peptides in IMDM containing approximately 4.5% human AB serum, around 9.7 IU/ml IL-2 and gentamicin. SARS-CoV-2 spike-specific CD4+ TCR repertoires from before and after mRNA vaccination were compared in COVID-19 convalescent patients and in infection-naive vaccine recipients. Altogether, over 9 COVID-19 convalescent patients and several SARS-CoV-2-naive healthy vaccine recipients made up the full study. Cultures from other donors in the study were sequenced with the Oncomine TCR Beta short-read assay on an Illumina iSeq 100.

After roughly 11 days of culture, CD4+ T cells were isolated with the EasySep CD4+ T cell isolation kit. Two doses of either the BNT162b2 or the mRNA-1273 mRNA SARS-CoV-2 vaccine were administered to participants. Healthy vaccine recipients had no prior SARS-CoV-2 infection, confirmed by negative nucleocapsid antibodies before and after vaccination. Half of the culture medium was replaced with fresh IL-2-containing medium on days 3 and 7. Each peptide stimulation condition was cultured in triplicate wells unless otherwise noted. PBMC were separated from whole blood using Ficoll-Paque Plus gradient centrifugation and were then either cryopreserved at -140C or used fresh. The QIAamp micro DNA kit was used to extract genomic DNA from the cultured CD4+ T cells. The library was built by means of the immunoSEQ multiplex PCR assay. DNA from the CD4+ T cells that had been cultured and isolated underwent TCR beta CDR3 sequencing. The study's own analysis went as follows. Non-productive TCR sequences were removed and reads were trimmed to the CDR3 region, keeping CDR3s of at least 7 amino acids. Antigen-specific clonotypes were identified with the MANAFEST web app by comparing expansion in peptide wells against reference cultures. Positive clones required FDR<0.05 expansion versus reference and all other wells, odds ratio above 5, and frequency above 0.1% in two replicate wells. A clonotype was defined as cross-reactive if the clonotype was significantly expanded both in SARS-CoV-2 spike wells and in at least one common cold coronavirus spike condition. Using the stringdist R package, CDR3 similarity was measured by Levenshtein distance, and unrooted trees were constructed with ape in R 3.6.1. TCRdb took this table from immuneACCESS and kept in-frame rearrangements with V and J called. Such tables lack part of the clones; where checked against another copy, unresolved V genes explain under half of the gap, and the rest is unexplained. That table supplies the V and J calls and clone size; D and trimming were determined from the DNA. The sample table records approximately 57,000 clones; nearly 80% of these occur just once. Together, the top ten hold more than 4% of the sample.

The germline V gene encodes CDR1 MDHEN and CDR2 SYDVKM. From its cysteine to its phenylalanine, the CDR3 spans 12 amino acids. Of the read, only the CDR3 DNA is kept; its 36 bases are in frame from base 1. V loses 10 bases of germline sequence and J loses 4 bases, and the interval between the two ends is 13 bases. Summary of the overall study and its limitations: In healthy vaccine recipients, vaccine-induced clones were almost all SARS-CoV-2 mono-reactive, with only 1 of 255 cross-reactive with common cold coronaviruses. The study was limited by a small number of convalescent patients and lacked early post-infection timepoints. Clones induced by infection and clones induced by vaccination both contracted markedly at late timepoints after vaccination, which fits with T cell responses waning over time.

Note on this clone: The antigen this receptor binds is unknown. No qualities accompany the bases; no much larger clone lies one base away.

The sequence derives from a human donor who received a COVID-19 vaccine. Source: CD4+ T cells from PBMCs cultured without peptide, taken after COVID-19 vaccination. The V gene is TRBV28 and the J gene is TRBJ1-1, with a weak D call of TRBD1 (6 bases match). DNA sequence: TGTGCCACCCGACAACAGGGCACTGAAGCTTTCTTT. This encodes CATRQQGTEAFF.